This entry concerns a single T cell receptor beta chain. These data originate in a study of blood T cells in healthy people across ages. The germline CDR1 and CDR2 sequences are DFQATT and SNEGSKA (reference sequence). V lost 0 bases and J 0 bases, leaving 14 bases between the germline ends. This CDR3 has 16 amino acids. The use of a sample-barcoded 5' primer and a J-beta primer mix characterized a second PCR of 7 to 11 cycles. A 12-random-nucleotide template-switch adaptor tagged each cDNA molecule. TCRdb fed the 5' RACE reads into MiXCR, producing one record per CDR3 protein. The repertoire holds fewer than 950,000 distinct CDR3 sequences, with around 36% as singletons.

The sequencing sample was made of blood. The sequence was collected from a man aged 18 to 30 in good health. This chain uses TRBV20-1 with TRBJ1-1; D is undetermined. The CDR3 reads CSARDRREALNTEAFF. Written as DNA, the CDR3 is TGCAGTGCTAGAGATCGCCGGGAAGCCTTGAACACTGAAGCTTTCTTT.